The present TCR beta chain was sequenced within a study of T cells in Graves' hyperthyroidism and ophthalmopathy. Study observations and caveats: Clonotypes that were expanded in thyroid above 0.001 mostly appeared in blood too. A median roughly six months before onset, the model predicted ophthalmopathy.

This CDR3 spans 12 amino acids. Trimming removed 4 bases at V and 3 bases at J, with 5 bases between. The germline V gene encodes CDR1 SGHAT and CDR2 FQNNGV. Amplification of TCR beta CDR3 regions used RNA as the template. TCR CDR3 underwent first-round RT-PCR with the HTBI primer set. TCRdb re-called the multiplex PCR reads through MiXCR, storing one row per CDR3 protein. This sample yields fewer than 900,000 distinct CDR3 sequences, of which around a sixth are seen a single time; over 15% belongs to the top ten. This clonotype appeared many times. As yet, its antigen is unknown. This chain links TRBV11-2 with TRBJ2-3, with D uncertain. The sample was blood. The clonotype was recovered from a woman aged 50 to 60 with Graves' hyperthyroidism that later progressed to Graves' ophthalmopathy. CDR3 amino acids: CASSSRTDTQYF. Written as DNA, the CDR3 is TGTGCCAGCAGCTCTCGTACAGATACGCAGTATTTT.